Sequencing of this T cell receptor (beta chain) was carried out in a study of blood T cell repertoires in COVID-19. Across the whole study: Samples of COVID-19 (acute and convalescent) were obtained from the United States, Italy and Spain. Sample material is recorded as cDNA or gDNA derived from T cells, B-cell-depleted T cells, or PBMCs.

Authors' methods: From reference gene primer amplification, estimates of nucleated cell counts were derived. TCRdb's table, derived via immunoSEQ multiplex PCR, lists solely in-frame clones and lacks some. The D gene and trimming were derived from the DNA, and the V and J assignments and clone size from that table. The data contain some 200,000 clones, 80% to 85% of them singletons. This clone appeared a single time. Germline CDR1 reads LNHDA; CDR2 reads SQIVND (reference sequence). V was cut by 3 bases and J by 5 bases, with 13 bases left in between. The CDR3 contains 14 residues. The J gene is TRBJ1-2, the V gene TRBV19, with D tentatively TRBD1 (5 bases). This clonotype was obtained from a woman aged 60 to 75 with acute or convalescent COVID-19. The sequenced material came from peripheral blood. CDR3 protein: CASSIDGAFYGYTF. The CDR3 bases are TGTGCCAGTAGTATCGATGGGGCCTTTTATGGCTACACCTTC.